This TCR beta chain stems from a study of OX40 agonist ivuxolimab in advanced cancers. As for the study more broadly: The costimulatory receptor OX40 (CD134) was targeted by ivuxolimab, a fully human IgG2 agonistic monoclonal antibody. Intravenous ivuxolimab was administered to patients every 2 weeks at six dose levels: 0.01, 0.1, 0.3, 1.5, 3 and 10 mg/kg. The purpose of peripheral TCRbeta sequencing was to test whether ivuxolimab changed TCR sequence diversity and led to clonal T-cell expansion. A male proportion of roughly 80% and a mean age of around 60 years, ranging from 23 to 79, were recorded for the dose-escalation cohort. Partial responses occurred in three dose-escalation patients, of whom one had hepatocellular carcinoma and two had cutaneous melanoma. Of the approximately 53 patients in dose escalation, some 20 had hepatocellular carcinoma, about 15 had melanoma, 9 had renal cell carcinoma and 9 had head and neck cancer. The paper describes the monotherapy dose-escalation part (N ≈ 52 patients) of the phase I trial of ivuxolimab. Patients were allowed to have had prior anti-PD-1, anti-PD-L1 or anti-CTLA-4 therapy, and 40% of the dose-escalation patients had previously received checkpoint inhibitors. Summary of the overall study and its limitations: At doses from 0.1 to 3.0 mg/kg, clonal expansion was seen in both CD4+ and CD8+ blood T cells between baseline and week 6. In the 0.1-3.0 mg/kg groups, partial responders were among the patients with the lowest normalized peripheral clonal expansion, particularly in CD8+ T cells. After ivuxolimab, more expanded clones were found on average in CD8+ T cells than in CD4+ T cells. Low levels of normalized T-cell clonal expansion were also seen in some patients who did not respond. Which antigens the clonally expanded peripheral T cells were specific for was not determined.

Patients with autoimmune disease history or receiving systemic immunosuppression were excluded from the trial. Peripheral blood for TCR sequencing was collected from all dose cohorts at baseline, on cycle 4 day 1, and on cycle 7 day 1. Samples were obtained from an open-label, multicenter, first-in-human phase I dose-escalation trial of ivuxolimab. Adults with locally advanced or metastatic head and neck squamous cell, hepatocellular, melanoma or renal cell carcinoma were enrolled in the trial. Before TCR sequencing, CD4+ T cells and CD8+ T cells from peripheral blood were sorted into separate populations. As encoded in the germline V gene (reference sequence), CDR1 is SEHNR while CDR2 is FQNEAQ. From cysteine to phenylalanine, the CDR3 is 17 amino acids long. Of the read, only the CDR3 DNA is kept; its 51 bases are in frame from base 1. Ends trimmed: V by 8 bases, J by 1 base; bases unmatched to a gene: 12.

Genomic DNA was extracted from sorted cells for sequencing of the TCRbeta CDR3 region. The immunoSEQ Assay was used for sequencing of TCRbeta CDR3 regions. TCRdb took over this immuneACCESS table, retaining in-frame rearrangements with V and J assigned. Such tables are incomplete; in checked studies, under half of the missing clones stem from an unresolved V gene, and the remainder is unexplained. Present in this sample are 60,000 to 100,000 clones, roughly 94% of which were seen just once. The ten largest make up over 20% of the sample. As regards this clone: Which antigen it targets is not known. Per-nucleotide qualities are absent, and no much larger clonotype sits a single base away.

In this chain, TRBV7-9 is recombined with TRBJ2-3, with TRBD2 matching 10 junction bases. The clonotype comes from an adult with an advanced solid tumor such as melanoma, head and neck, liver or kidney cancer. The source material was CD4+ or CD8+ T cells sorted from blood, sampled in a trial of the OX40 agonist ivuxolimab. Here is the DNA: TGTGCCAGCGACCTGGCAGCGGGAGGGCCGGGCACAGATACGCAGTATTTT. Its protein is CASDLAAGGPGTDTQYF. Full variable domain (CDR3 extended with the reference TRBV7-9 and TRBJ2-3 proteins): DTGVSQNPRHKITKRGQNVTFRCDPISEHNRLYWYRQTLGQGPEFLTYFQNEAQLEKSRLLSDRFSAERPKGSFSTLEIQRTEQGDSAMYLCASDLAAGGPGTDTQYFGPGTRLTVL.